The sequence of this T cell receptor beta chain was determined in a study of shared clonotypes between healthy human individuals. V gave up 5 bases and J gave up 5 bases, with 16 bases separating them. Germline CDR1 is MDHEN and CDR2 is SYDVKM. The length of the CDR3 is 14 residues. Selected positively for CCR7 and CD45RO-negative, naive CD8 cells excluded terminally differentiated effector memory CD45RA+ cells. The method was immunoSEQ multiplex PCR; TCRdb's version includes in-frame clones alone and lacks a portion of them. The data show about 2.2 million clones, around 93% seen once. The rearrangement joins TRBV28 to TRBJ2-7, with D unclear. The sequenced material came from naive CD8+ T cells from PBMCs. The TCR originated in a man aged 18 to 30 in good health. Some clones in this sample may be carry-over from other donors' samples. The CDR3 DNA reads TGTGCCAGCAGTGGACCCTTCAATAGGGACGAGCAGTACTTC. This encodes CASSGPFNRDEQYF.